Shown below are 9 T cell receptor beta chains from a single sample sequenced in a study of shared clonotypes between healthy human individuals (TCRdb year 2020). Library construction relied on the immunoSEQ multiplex PCR assay. The source is immuneACCESS, and TCRdb retained only in-frame sequences with V and J called. Part of the clones is not carried over; for the studies checked, unresolved V genes explain less than half of this, and the remainder is unexplained. This sample lists approximately 2.5 million clones; approximately 92% were detected once. The ten largest clones represent 0.14% of the sample. The sequencing sample was made of naive CD4+ T cells sorted from blood. The cell subset or site label corresponds to: CD45RA+ positively selected. The receptors originated from a young man in good health.

This sequence joins TRBV6-6 and TRBJ2-2; D uncertain. Germline loops: CDR1 MNHNY, CDR2 SVGAGI (reference sequence). V gave up 5 bases and J gave up 6 bases, with 10 bases separating them. The CDR3 sequence is 13 residues long. The CDR3 coding sequence is TGTGCCAGCAGTCCGGGTGTAGCCGGGGAGCTGTTTTTT. Encoded protein: CASSPGVAGELFF.

This clone turned up a few times. Distinct nucleotide sequences in the sample also encode this CDR3. The chain links TRBV5-4 to TRBJ1-5; D is unresolved. V was cut by 4 bases and J by 7 bases, with 12 bases left in between. The CDR3 runs to 13 residues. Germline assignment: CDR1 SGHNT and CDR2 YYREEE (reference sequence). The chain's CDR3 is CASSRDINQPQHF. CDR3 sequence (DNA): TGTGCCAGCAGCCGGGATATTAACCAGCCCCAGCATTTT. Full variable domain (remainder filled in from reference TRBV5-4 and TRBJ1-5): ETGVTQSPTHLIKTRGQQVTLRCSSQSGHNTVSWYQQALGQGPQFIFQYYREEENGRGNFPPRFSGLQFPNYSSELNVNALELDDSALYLCASSRDINQPQHFGDGTRLSIL.

This clone was detected a few times. The CDR3 DNA reads TGTGCCAGCAGCCGAGAGGGTGGAAATTCACCCCTCCACTTT. Protein product: CASSREGGNSPLHF. The genes are TRBV6-1 and TRBJ1-6; no firm D call. The germline V gene has CDR1 MNHNS and CDR2 SASEGT. The length of the CDR3 is 14 residues. Trimming left V 6 bases short and J 7 bases short, with 13 bases between.

The genes are TRBV19 and TRBJ2-6; D is ambiguous. Germline assignment: CDR1 LNHDA and CDR2 SQIVND (reference sequence). The CDR3 is 14 residues long. The ends were cut back, 3 bases at V and 2 bases at J, with 5 bases in the middle. CDR3: CASSITPGANVLTF. The CDR3 DNA sequence: TGTGCCAGTAGTATCACACCTGGGGCCAACGTCCTGACTTTC.

This sequence joins TRBV25-1 and TRBJ2-1, with 8 bases matching TRBD1. Germline V lookup: CDR1 MGHDK, CDR2 SYGVNS. The CDR3 has 14 amino acids. The V and J ends lost 3 bases and 10 bases, in that order; junction bases with no gene match: 8. The CDR3 sequence: CASSDGQGWTEQFF. The CDR3 DNA is TGTGCCAGCAGTGATGGACAGGGTTGGACGGAGCAGTTCTTC. Drawing the rest from reference TRBV25-1 and TRBJ2-1, the complete variable domain is EADIYQTPRYLVIGTGKKITLECSQTMGHDKMYWYQQDPGMELHLIHYSYGVNSTEKGDLSSESTVSRIRTEHFPLTLESARPSHTSQYLCASSDGQGWTEQFFGPGTRLTVL.

The V gene is TRBV4-3, the J gene TRBJ2-5; perhaps D is TRBD1 or TRBD2 (6 bases each). The V and J ends lost 0 bases and 4 bases respectively, with 18 bases between them. The CDR3 contains 17 residues. Germline CDR1 LGHNA, CDR2 YSLEER. The CDR3 DNA follows: TGCGCCAGCAGCCAAGATTATCTCTTTTGGGGGGCAGAGACCCAGTACTTC. This gives the protein CASSQDYLFWGAETQYF.

The chain has TRBV7-9 and TRBJ2-2; possible D gene TRBD1, 5 bases. Germline values: CDR1 SEHNR, CDR2 FQNEAQ (reference sequence). Trimming stripped 1 base from V and 1 base from J, with 10 bases between. The CDR3 spans 16 residues. The CDR3 spells CASSLVRGQNTGELFF. The CDR3, as DNA: TGTGCCAGCAGCTTAGTGAGAGGACAGAACACCGGGGAGCTGTTTTTT. Looking up the rest from reference TRBV7-9 and TRBJ2-2 gives the full variable domain: DTGVSQNPRHKITKRGQNVTFRCDPISEHNRLYWYRQTLGQGPEFLTYFQNEAQLEKSRLLSDRFSAERPKGSFSTLEIQRTEQGDSAMYLCASSLVRGQNTGELFFGEGSRLTVL.

The chain couples TRBV5-5 to TRBJ2-7; 10 nucleotides agree with TRBD2. V lost 4 bases and J lost 5; bases outside the gene matches: 6. Germline loops: CDR1 SGHKS, CDR2 YYEKEE (reference sequence). The CDR3 extends over 14 amino acids. This CDR3 reads CASSGGLAFHEQYF. CDR3 bases: TGTGCCAGCAGCGGGGGACTAGCGTTCCACGAGCAGTACTTC.

This clone was observed once. The chain links TRBV11-2 to TRBJ1-4; 10 positions agree with TRBD1. Trimming cost V 7 bases and J 8 bases; bases outside gene matches: 4. The germline gives CDR1 SGHAT, CDR2 FQNNGV. This CDR3 is built from 13 residues. Written as DNA, the CDR3 is TGTGCCAGCACGACAGGGGGCCGAGAAAAACTGTTTTTT. Translated: CASTTGGREKLFF.